Listed here are 11 T cell receptor beta chains from one sample, sequenced in a study of beta chain features in type 1 diabetes. Study outcomes and limitations: Type 1 diabetes patients had TCRB CDR3s that were shorter (moderately but significantly so) in all four CD4+ subsets.

No antigen has been assigned to these receptors. As every portion of the isolated RNA was reverse transcribed, the sequencing read expressed TCRB transcripts. The repertoire was sequenced with immunoSEQ multiplex PCR; TCRdb's copy has only in-frame clones and lacks some. In the table there are about 370,000 clones, 9.6% of which are singletons. Sequenced input: central memory CD4+ T cells from blood. The receptors were sampled from a man under 40 with type 1 diabetes.

This clone was detected only a few times. The chain links TRBV6-1 to TRBJ1-6, with 7 bases matching TRBD1. The CDR3 runs 13 residues. Germline V gene sequence: CDR1 MNHNS, CDR2 SASEGT. V dropped 2 bases and J dropped 14; count of bases not matched to a gene: 6. Here the CDR3 DNA reads TGTGCCAGCAGTGAATTTCACAGGGGCACCCTCCACTTT. Amino acids: CASSEFHRGTLHF.

The rearrangement uses TRBV4-1 and TRBJ1-1; D ambiguous. V was shortened by 0 bases and J by 0 bases, with 8 bases between the two germline ends. CDR1 MGHRA and CDR2 YSYEKL come from the germline V gene. CDR3 size: 15 residues. The CDR3 sequence is CASSQESLLNTEAFF. In nucleotides, the CDR3 is TGCGCCAGCAGCCAAGAGTCACTTCTGAACACTGAAGCTTTCTTT.

The sample holds a few counts of this clone. The rearrangement joins TRBV6-1 to TRBJ1-1; D is unresolved. Trimming left V 5 bases short and J 2 bases short, with 9 bases between. Germline CDR1 is MNHNS and CDR2 is SASEGT. The CDR3 is made up of 13 amino acids. The CDR3 DNA follows: TGTGCCAGCAGTCAAAGTCTCAACACTGAAGCTTTCTTT. It codes for CASSQSLNTEAFF.

This clone was picked up a small number of times. Other DNA sequences in this specimen translate into the identical CDR3. The genes are TRBV7-2 and TRBJ2-1; 8 bases map to TRBD2. The CDR3 contains 15 residues. V gave up 5 bases and J gave up 0 bases; unmatched junction bases: 3. The germline gives CDR1 SGHTA, CDR2 FQGNSA. The CDR3 DNA reads TGTGCCAGCAGCCTGAGCGGGAGCTCCTACAATGAGCAGTTCTTC. Residues: CASSLSGSSYNEQFF.

V and J are TRBV28 and TRBJ2-5; possible D gene TRBD1, 8 bases. There are 14 residues in the CDR3. From germline, CDR1 is MDHEN and CDR2 SYDVKM. The V end was cut by 5 bases, the J end by 2 bases, with 12 bases between. As DNA, the CDR3 is TGTGCCAGCAGTCAACAGGGGGGGCAAGAGACCCAGTACTTC. It is translated as CASSQQGGQETQYF.

This clone has only a few counts. The chain carries TRBV21-1 and TRBJ1-3; the table's D gene call, TRBD1, was not cross checked with the DNA. TRBV21-1 is tagged as a pseudogene. This CDR3 spans 17 amino acids. CDR3 coding DNA: TGTGCCAGCAGCAAAGGGGCCGGGACAGCCCAAGGGGGCACCATATATTTT. Residues: CASSKGAGTAQGGTIYF.

The sample holds many counts of this clone. This chain links TRBV27 with TRBJ1-1; D uncertain. The length of the CDR3 is 13 residues. Germline CDR1 is MNHEY and CDR2 is SMNVEV (reference sequence). V lost 8 bases to trimming and J lost 0 bases, with 10 bases between them. DNA of the CDR3: TGTGCCAGCCTTGGACGTTTGAACACTGAAGCTTTCTTT. Amino acid sequence: CASLGRLNTEAFF.

This clone was observed a few times. The chain recombines TRBV5-8 with TRBJ2-3; 7 bases fit TRBD2. After removal of 7 bases from V and 1 base from J, the junction contained 9 bases not matched to a gene. CDR3 length: 15 residues. Germline CDR1 is SGHTS and CDR2 is YDEGEE. The CDR3 DNA is TGTGCCAGCCAGCCCACTAGCGCCCGCACAGATACGCAGTATTTT. Translating gives CASQPTSARTDTQYF.

V usage is TRBV2 and J usage is TRBJ2-7; the D gene is possibly TRBD1 (5 bases). Germline V gives CDR1 SNHLY, CDR2 FYNNEI. The germline V and J ends were trimmed by 4 bases and 9 bases, with 13 bases remaining between them. This CDR3 has 12 residues. The CDR3 loop is CASSGNQGAQYF. CDR3 coding DNA: TGTGCCAGCAGTGGGAATCAGGGTGCGCAGTACTTC.

This clone has a count of ten or more. The chain uses TRBV27 and TRBJ2-2; 15 bases match TRBD2. The CDR3 has 17 amino acids. The germline V gene has CDR1 MNHEY and CDR2 SMNVEV (reference sequence). After removal of 5 bases from V and 4 bases from J, the junction contained 5 bases not matched to a gene. In DNA, the CDR3 is TGTGCCAGCAGTGGACTAGCGGGAGGGCCTGTCACCGGGGAGCTGTTTTTT. It is translated as CASSGLAGGPVTGELFF.

This clone was counted only a few times. CDR3 coding DNA: TGTGCCAGCAGTGAGGTAGGGAACGAGCAGTACTTC. As protein: CASSEVGNEQYF. V gene TRBV2 combines with J gene TRBJ2-7; D is unclear. Germline CDR1 SNHLY, CDR2 FYNNEI. V lost 3 bases, J lost 5 bases, and 8 bases lay in between. This CDR3 region has 12 residues.